The TCR beta chain described here comes from a study of blood T cells in healthy people across ages. Whole-study results and caveats: PBMCs that were unsorted prevented a conclusive naive versus antigen-experienced comparison. The long-lived group displayed more naive CD4+ cells, plus higher diversity, than the aged donors did.

Combining a sample-barcoded 5' primer with a J-beta primer mix, a second PCR ran for roughly 6 to 11 cycles. Each cDNA molecule, via a template-switch adaptor with 12 random nucleotides, was tagged. TCRdb used MiXCR to reprocess the 5' RACE reads, holding one entry per CDR3 protein. The data show approximately 2,000,000 distinct CDR3 sequences, around 40% seen once. For this clonotype: The antigen remains undetermined.

The length of the CDR3 is 13 residues. Per the germline V gene, CDR1 is SGHVS and CDR2 is FQNEAQ. Deletions cut 4 bases from V and 5 bases from J, with 11 bases between. The chain carries TRBV7-8 and TRBJ1-1; the D is unclear. This clonotype originated in a human donor in good health. Material: blood. The CDR3 nucleotides are TGTGCCAGCAGCTACACAGCCTATACTGAAGCTTTCTTT. Translation: CASSYTAYTEAFF. The whole variable domain, remainder taken from reference TRBV7-8 and TRBJ1-1, is GAGVSQSPRYKVAKRGQDVALRCDPISGHVSLFWYQQALGQGPEFLTYFQNEAQLDKSGLPSDRFFAERPEGSVSTLKIQRTQQEDSAVYLCASSYTAYTEAFFGQGTRLTVV.